Given below is one T cell receptor (beta chain) in context. The germline gives CDR1 WSHSY, CDR2 SAAADI. V shed 5 bases and J 6 bases; nucleotides not matched to a gene: 3. The CDR3 is made up of 13 amino acids. The PCR used 60 Vbeta and 13 Jbeta primers. Sequencing was performed with immunoSEQ multiplex PCR; in TCRdb, only in-frame clones are kept and a portion is missing. This sample carries fewer than 200,000 clones, with 5.5% to 7.5% going to the ten biggest clones. These data originate in a study of cytomegalovirus exposure and HLA in healthy donors. The receptor was isolated from a man aged 25-45 years in good health and CMV-seronegative. The V gene is TRBV10-2, the J gene TRBJ2-1; 8 nucleotides line up with TRBD1. The sequencing sample was made of PBMCs. The CDR3 DNA is TGCGCCAGCAGTCTACAGGGGGGCAATGAGCAGTTCTTC. Residues: CASSLQGGNEQFF.